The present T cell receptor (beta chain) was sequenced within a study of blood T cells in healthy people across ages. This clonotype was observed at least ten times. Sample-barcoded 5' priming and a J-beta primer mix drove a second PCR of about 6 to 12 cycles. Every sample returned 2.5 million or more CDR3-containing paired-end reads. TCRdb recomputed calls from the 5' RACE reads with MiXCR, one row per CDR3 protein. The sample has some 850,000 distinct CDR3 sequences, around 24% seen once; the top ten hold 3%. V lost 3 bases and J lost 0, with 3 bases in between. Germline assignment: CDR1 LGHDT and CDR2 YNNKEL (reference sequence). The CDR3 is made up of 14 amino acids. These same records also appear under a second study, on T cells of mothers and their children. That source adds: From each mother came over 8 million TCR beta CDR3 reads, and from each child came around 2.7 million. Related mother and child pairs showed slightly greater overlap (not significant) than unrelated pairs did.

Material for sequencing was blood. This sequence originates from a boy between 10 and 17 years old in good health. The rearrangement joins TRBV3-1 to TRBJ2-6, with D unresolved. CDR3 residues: CASSQGSGANVLTF. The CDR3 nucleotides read TGTGCCAGCAGCCAGGGCTCTGGGGCCAACGTCCTGACTTTC.